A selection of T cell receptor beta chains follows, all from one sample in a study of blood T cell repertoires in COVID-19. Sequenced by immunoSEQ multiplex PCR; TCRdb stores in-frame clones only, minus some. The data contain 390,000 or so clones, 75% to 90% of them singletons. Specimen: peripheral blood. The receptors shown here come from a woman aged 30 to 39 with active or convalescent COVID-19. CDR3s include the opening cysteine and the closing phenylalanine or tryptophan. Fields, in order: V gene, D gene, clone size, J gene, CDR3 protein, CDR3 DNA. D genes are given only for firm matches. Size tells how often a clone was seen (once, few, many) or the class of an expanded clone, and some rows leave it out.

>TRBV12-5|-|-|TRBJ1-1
CASGLALLLGSSEAFF
TGTGCTAGTGGTTTGGCCCTTCTTCTAGGATCATCTGAAGCTTTCTTT
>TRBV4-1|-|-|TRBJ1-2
CASSQDAHGSNYGYTF
TGCGCCAGCAGCCAAGATGCTCACGGTTCTAACTATGGCTACACCTTC
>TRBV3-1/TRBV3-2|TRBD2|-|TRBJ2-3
CATKKAGTSGGTDTQYF
TGTGCCACCAAAAAAGCCGGGACTAGCGGGGGCACAGATACGCAGTATTTT
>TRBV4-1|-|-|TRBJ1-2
CASSQGAPGTNYGYTF
TGCGCCAGCAGCCAAGGGGCCCCGGGAACTAACTATGGCTACACCTTC
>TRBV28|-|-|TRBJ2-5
CASSTTLAIGETQYF
TGTGCCAGCAGTACTACGCTAGCGATAGGGGAGACCCAGTACTTC
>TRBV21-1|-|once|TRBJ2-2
CASSIGTAGTGELFF
TGTGCCAGCAGCATCGGGACAGCCGGCACCGGGGAGCTGTTTTTT
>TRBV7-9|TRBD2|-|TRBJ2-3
CASSLPTGLAGGRDTQYF
TGTGCCAGCAGCTTACCCACCGGACTAGCGGGGGGGCGAGATACGCAGTATTTT
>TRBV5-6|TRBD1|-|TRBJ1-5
CASSPRTGRQPQHF
TGTGCCAGCAGCCCAAGGACAGGCCGTCAGCCCCAGCATTTT
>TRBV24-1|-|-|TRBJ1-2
CATSGPTHNYGYTF
TGTGCCACCAGTGGACCGACTCATAACTATGGCTACACCTTC
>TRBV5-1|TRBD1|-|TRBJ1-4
CASSGGTGGGEKLFF
TGCGCCAGCAGCGGAGGGACAGGCGGAGGGGAAAAACTGTTTTTT
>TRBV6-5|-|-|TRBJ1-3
CASSNRTGNTIYF
TGTGCCAGCAGTAACCGGACAGGAAACACCATATATTTT
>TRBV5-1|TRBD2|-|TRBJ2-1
CASSLESTSSGAYNEQFF
TGCGCCAGCAGCTTGGAATCAACCTCTAGCGGGGCCTACAATGAGCAGTTCTTC
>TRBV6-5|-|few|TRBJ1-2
CASNRGTGYGYTF
TGTGCCAGTAATAGGGGGACCGGGTATGGCTACACCTTC
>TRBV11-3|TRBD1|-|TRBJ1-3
CASSLTGGDGNTIYF
TGTGCCAGCAGCTTAACAGGGGGCGATGGAAACACCATATATTTT
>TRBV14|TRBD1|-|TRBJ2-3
CASSHWRGGSSTDTQYF
TGTGCCAGCAGCCACTGGCGAGGGGGCAGTAGCACAGATACGCAGTATTTT
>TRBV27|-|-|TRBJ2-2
CASSLWAGVTGELFF
TGTGCCAGCAGTTTATGGGCAGGGGTTACCGGGGAGCTGTTTTTT
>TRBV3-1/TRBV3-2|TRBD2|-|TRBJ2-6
CASSQPGGRGSGANVLTF
TGTGCCAGCAGCCAACCCGGCGGGAGAGGATCTGGGGCCAACGTCCTGACTTTC
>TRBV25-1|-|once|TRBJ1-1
CASSESGSGNTEAFF
TGTGCCAGCAGTGAATCGGGTTCGGGGAACACTGAAGCTTTCTTT
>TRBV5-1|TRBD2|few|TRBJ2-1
CASSLSPSGGENEQFF
TGCGCCAGCAGCTTGTCCCCTAGCGGGGGCGAAAATGAGCAGTTCTTC
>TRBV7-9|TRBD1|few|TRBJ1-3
CASSPGQLGNTIYF
TGTGCCAGCAGCCCGGGACAGCTAGGAAACACCATATATTTT
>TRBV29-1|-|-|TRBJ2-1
CSVGGGLDNEQFF
TGCAGCGTTGGCGGGGGCCTAGACAATGAGCAGTTCTTC
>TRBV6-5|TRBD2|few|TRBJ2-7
CASKGSGRESYEQYF
TGTGCCAGCAAGGGGAGCGGGAGGGAATCCTACGAGCAGTACTTC
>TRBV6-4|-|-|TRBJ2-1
CASSDGGSVDEQFF
TGTGCCAGCAGTGACGGAGGGAGCGTGGATGAGCAGTTCTTC
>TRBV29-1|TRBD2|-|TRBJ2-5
CSVVGTSGEETQYF
TGCAGCGTCGTTGGGACTAGCGGGGAAGAGACCCAGTACTTC
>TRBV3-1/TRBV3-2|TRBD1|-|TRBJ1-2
CASSQDRGDYYGYTF
TGTGCCAGCAGCCAAGACAGGGGGGACTACTATGGCTACACCTTC
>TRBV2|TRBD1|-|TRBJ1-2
CASRWDRGRDGYTF
TGTGCCAGCAGGTGGGACAGGGGAAGGGATGGCTACACCTTC
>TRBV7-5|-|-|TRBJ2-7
CVRSPRATWVEQYF
TGTGTCAGAAGCCCGCGGGCTACGTGGGTGGAGCAGTACTTC
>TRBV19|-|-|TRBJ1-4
CASSIRVRGSYEKLFF
TGTGCCAGTAGTATACGGGTCCGGGGTTCGTATGAAAAACTGTTTTTT
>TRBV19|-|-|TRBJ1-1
CASSSHSSNTEAFF
TGTGCCAGTAGTTCTCACAGCTCTAACACTGAAGCTTTCTTT
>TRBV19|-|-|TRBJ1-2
CASLIPGTPGHTF
TGTGCCAGTTTAATTCCCGGGACACCAGGACACACCTTC
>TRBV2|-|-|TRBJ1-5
CASSDIEGVDQPQHF
TGTGCCAGCAGTGATATTGAGGGGGTCGATCAGCCCCAGCATTTT
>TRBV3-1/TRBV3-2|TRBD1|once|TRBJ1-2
CASSHRSVQGSSGYTF
TGTGCCAGCAGCCACAGATCGGTACAGGGGTCGAGTGGCTACACCTTC
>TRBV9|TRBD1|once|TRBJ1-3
CASSVQGASGNTIYF
TGTGCCAGCAGCGTTCAGGGGGCTTCTGGAAACACCATATATTTT
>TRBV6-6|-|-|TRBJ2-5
CASTRGSVETQYF
TGTGCCAGCACACGTGGTAGCGTGGAGACCCAGTACTTC
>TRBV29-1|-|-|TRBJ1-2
CSVDRGLRGYTF
TGCAGCGTTGATCGGGGGTTAAGAGGCTACACCTTC
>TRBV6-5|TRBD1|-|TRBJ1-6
CASRFSGQGNSPLHF
TGTGCCAGCAGATTCTCGGGACAGGGAAATTCACCCCTCCACTTT
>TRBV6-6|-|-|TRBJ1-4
CASRSTGIGEKLFF
TGTGCCAGCAGAAGTACAGGGATTGGGGAAAAACTGTTTTTT
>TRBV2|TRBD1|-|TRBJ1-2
CAIHSMTGLDGYTF
TGTGCCATCCATTCCATGACAGGGTTAGATGGCTACACCTTC
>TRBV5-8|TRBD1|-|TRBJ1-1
CASSIGQARSTEAFF
TGTGCCAGCAGCATAGGACAGGCCCGTAGCACTGAAGCTTTCTTT
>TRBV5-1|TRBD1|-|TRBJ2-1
CASSKTGGGNEQFF
TGCGCCAGCAGCAAGACAGGGGGTGGCAATGAGCAGTTCTTC
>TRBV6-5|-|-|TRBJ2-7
CASSRSRTSYEQYF
TGTGCCAGCAGTCGTAGCCGAACCTCCTACGAGCAGTACTTC
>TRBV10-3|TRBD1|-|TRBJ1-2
CAISESWSGDSYTEGYTF
TGTGCCATCAGTGAGTCTTGGTCGGGGGACAGTTATACCGAAGGCTACACCTTC